Listed below are T cell receptor beta chains from one sample, sequenced in a study of blood T cell repertoires in COVID-19. Sequencing used immunoSEQ multiplex PCR; TCRdb keeps in-frame clones, though not all of them. The table shows about 170,000 clones, with more than 75% occurring only once. Sequencing was done on a sample of peripheral blood. The receptors were sampled from a man in his fifties or sixties who had recovered from COVID-19. CDR3s include the opening cysteine and the closing phenylalanine or tryptophan. The D gene is left open where the match is weak. Clone size, where shown, is once, few, many, or a class for clones that have expanded.

D gene: NA; V gene: TRBV10-3; clone size: NA; J gene: TRBJ2-7; CDR3 DNA: TGTGCCATCAGGGCAGGCTCCTACGAGCAGTACTTC; CDR3 protein: CAIRAGSYEQYF
D gene: NA; V gene: TRBV21-1; clone size: NA; J gene: TRBJ1-5; CDR3 DNA: TGTGCCAGCAGCAAAGCGCGAACCAATCAGCCCCAGCATTTT; CDR3 protein: CASSKARTNQPQHF
D gene: NA; V gene: TRBV29-1; clone size: NA; J gene: TRBJ1-1; CDR3 DNA: TGCAGCGTTGAAGGTACAGGGAAGAACACTGAAGCTTTCTTT; CDR3 protein: CSVEGTGKNTEAFF
D gene: NA; V gene: TRBV6-5; clone size: NA; J gene: TRBJ1-2; CDR3 DNA: TGTGCCTCCACCGGGAACTACTATGGCTACACCTTC; CDR3 protein: CASTGNYYGYTF
D gene: TRBD1; V gene: TRBV7-2; clone size: NA; J gene: TRBJ1-2; CDR3 DNA: TGTGCCAGCAGCTTAGAGAGGGACAGGGGGCCTCGGGGCTACACCTTC; CDR3 protein: CASSLERDRGPRGYTF
D gene: NA; V gene: TRBV12-3/TRBV12-4; clone size: NA; J gene: TRBJ2-7; CDR3 DNA: TGTGCCAGCAGGCACGTGGCCTCCTACGAGCAGTACTTC; CDR3 protein: CASRHVASYEQYF
D gene: NA; V gene: TRBV2; clone size: NA; J gene: TRBJ2-1; CDR3 DNA: TGTGCCAGCAGTGGTGCCCCATTAGGGGAAAGCTCCTACAATGAGCAGTTCTTC; CDR3 protein: CASSGAPLGESSYNEQFF
D gene: TRBD1; V gene: TRBV19; clone size: NA; J gene: TRBJ1-2; CDR3 DNA: TGTGCCAGTAGTGCAGGGACAGGGCGCGACTATGGCTACACCTTC; CDR3 protein: CASSAGTGRDYGYTF
D gene: NA; V gene: TRBV19; clone size: few; J gene: TRBJ2-2; CDR3 DNA: TGTGCCAGTAGTAAAGAGGGGCGGAAGAACACCGGGGAGCTGTTTTTT; CDR3 protein: CASSKEGRKNTGELFF
D gene: TRBD1; V gene: TRBV15; clone size: NA; J gene: TRBJ2-7; CDR3 DNA: TGTGCCACCAGCAGAGCGGGGACAGGCAATTACGAGCAGTACTTC; CDR3 protein: CATSRAGTGNYEQYF
D gene: TRBD2; V gene: TRBV4-1; clone size: NA; J gene: TRBJ2-1; CDR3 DNA: TGCGCCAGCAGCCTAGCCGGGGGGGGTAGCACCTACAATGAGCAGTTCTTC; CDR3 protein: CASSLAGGGSTYNEQFF
D gene: NA; V gene: TRBV28; clone size: NA; J gene: TRBJ1-5; CDR3 DNA: TGTGCCAGCAGTTGGCCGGGACAGCCCCAGCATTTT; CDR3 protein: CASSWPGQPQHF
D gene: NA; V gene: TRBV6-2/TRBV6-3; clone size: NA; J gene: TRBJ2-2; CDR3 DNA: TGTGCCAGCAGTTCTTTAACTCCTGAGCTGTTTTTT; CDR3 protein: CASSSLTPELFF
D gene: TRBD2; V gene: TRBV6-5; clone size: NA; J gene: TRBJ2-1; CDR3 DNA: TGTGCCAGCAGTTACTCCAGCGGGAGGGCCAATGAGCAGTTCTTC; CDR3 protein: CASSYSSGRANEQFF
D gene: TRBD1; V gene: TRBV30; clone size: NA; J gene: TRBJ1-6; CDR3 DNA: TGTGCCTGGAGGGGACAGCGCCTTAGCTCCTATAATTCACCCCTCCACTTT; CDR3 protein: CAWRGQRLSSYNSPLHF
D gene: NA; V gene: TRBV9; clone size: NA; J gene: TRBJ2-2; CDR3 DNA: TGTGCCAGCAGCGTATCCTGGCAGGGTGCGAACACCGGGGAGCTGTTTTTT; CDR3 protein: CASSVSWQGANTGELFF
D gene: NA; V gene: TRBV7-3; clone size: NA; J gene: TRBJ2-3; CDR3 DNA: TGTGCCAGCAGCTTACTAGGGGGTACGGGCCCAGATACGCAGTATTTT; CDR3 protein: CASSLLGGTGPDTQYF
D gene: NA; V gene: TRBV28; clone size: once; J gene: TRBJ1-5; CDR3 DNA: TGTGCCAGCAGAGCCACCCGGGGGGGCAATCAGCCCCAGCATTTT; CDR3 protein: CASRATRGGNQPQHF
D gene: TRBD1; V gene: TRBV7-7; clone size: NA; J gene: TRBJ2-1; CDR3 DNA: TGTGCCAGCAGCTTATCTCCGGGACAGCGCTACAATGAGCAGTTCTTC; CDR3 protein: CASSLSPGQRYNEQFF
D gene: NA; V gene: TRBV27; clone size: NA; J gene: TRBJ1-1; CDR3 DNA: TGTGCCAGCAGCCGTTCAGGAAGCCTGACTGAAGCTTTCTTT; CDR3 protein: CASSRSGSLTEAFF
D gene: NA; V gene: TRBV5-4; clone size: NA; J gene: TRBJ2-5; CDR3 DNA: TGTGCCAGCAGCAGGGGATCTCAGTCAGAGACCCAGTACTTC; CDR3 protein: CASSRGSQSETQYF
D gene: TRBD1; V gene: TRBV6-8; clone size: NA; J gene: TRBJ2-7; CDR3 DNA: TGTGCCAGCAGTGCACCGGGACAGGGACACGAGCAGTACTTC; CDR3 protein: CASSAPGQGHEQYF